The next 30 T cell receptor beta chains were all read from a single sample in a study of blood T cells in healthy people across ages. Together with a sample-barcoded 5' primer, a J-beta primer mix was included in a second PCR lasting about 7 to 12 cycles. TCRdb used MiXCR to reprocess the 5' RACE reads, holding one entry per CDR3 protein. The sample has nearly 800,000 distinct CDR3 sequences, more than 50% seen once. Input material: blood. These receptors were obtained from a man aged 35-49 years in good health.

This chain uses TRBV4-1 with TRBJ2-5; 7 bases fit TRBD2. CDR1 is MGHRA, CDR2 YSYEKL, per germline. V dropped 4 bases and J dropped 7; count of bases not matched to a gene: 12. CDR3 length equals 15 residues. CDR3 bases: TGCGCCAGCAGCCCCGGGGGGTTTGGTTTTTTGACCCAGTACTTC. This sequence encodes CASSPGGFGFLTQYF.

The V gene is TRBV29-1, the J gene TRBJ1-1, with D possibly TRBD1 on 5 matching bases. The germline V and J ends were trimmed by 3 bases and 10 bases, with 9 bases remaining between them. The CDR3 sequence is 10 residues long. From germline, CDR1 is SQVTM and CDR2 ANQGSEA. CDR3 nucleotides: TGCAGCGTTGAGTCGGGGGGAGCTTTCTTT. It codes for CSVESGGAFF. Variable domain in full (rest from reference TRBV29-1 and TRBJ1-1): SAVISQKPSRDICQRGTSLTIQCQVDSQVTMMFWYRQQPGQSLTLIATANQGSEATYESGFVIDKFPISRPNLTFSTLTVSNMSPEDSSIYLCSVESGGAFFGQGTRLTVV.

The gene calls are TRBV3-1 and TRBJ2-1; TRBD1 might be the D (6 bases). The J call may be in error: the DNA end matches TRBJ2-7 better. Germline V lookup: CDR1 LGHDT, CDR2 YNNKEL (reference sequence). The CDR3 has 19 amino acids. CDR3 amino acids: CASSQDKGTRGYGNNEQYF. CDR3 coding DNA: TGTGCCAGCAGCCAAGATAAAGGGACACGGGGTTACGGGAACAATGAGCAGTACTTC.

The J gene is TRBJ2-4, the V gene TRBV11-2; the match to TRBD2 covers 12 bases. The V gene end was trimmed by 3 bases and the J gene end by 7 bases; junction bases not matched to a gene: 4. Germline CDR1 SGHAT, CDR2 FQNNGV. This CDR3 is 15 amino acids long. The chain's CDR3 is CASSFGLAGFNIQYF. CDR3 nucleotides: TGTGCCAGCAGCTTTGGACTAGCGGGATTCAACATTCAGTACTTC.

The chain employs TRBV20-1 and TRBJ2-5; D is possibly TRBD2 (5 bases). V was cut by 0 bases and J by 5 bases, with 22 bases left in between. The CDR3 runs to 17 residues. From germline, CDR1 is DFQATT and CDR2 SNEGSKA (reference sequence). CDR3: CSARDLRVVAVRETQYF. The CDR3 nucleotides read TGCAGTGCTAGAGATTTGCGGGTGGTGGCTGTTCGGGAGACCCAGTACTTC.

This clonotype was observed a few times. This chain connects TRBV29-1 to TRBJ2-7, with 11 bases matching TRBD2. The ends lost 5 bases at V and 2 bases at J; junction bases unmatched: 5. Germline CDR1 is SQVTM and CDR2 is ANQGSEA. The CDR3 has 14 amino acids. CDR3 residues: CSVRLAGGAYEQYF. The CDR3 nucleotides are TGCAGCGTTAGGCTAGCGGGAGGTGCCTACGAGCAGTACTTC.

The V call is TRBV5-1, the J call TRBJ2-5; the D gene is possibly TRBD1 (5 bases). The ends were cut back, 4 bases at V and 5 bases at J, with 12 bases in the middle. This CDR3 is built from 13 residues. CDR1 and CDR2 (germline): SGHRS, YFSETQ. Written as DNA, the CDR3 is TGCGCCAGCAGCCCCCGACAGTCGGAGACCCAGTACTTC. Translating it yields CASSPRQSETQYF.

This clonotype came up a few times. The gene calls are TRBV29-1 and TRBJ2-3; D is perhaps TRBD1 (6 bases). Germline assignment: CDR1 SQVTM and CDR2 ANQGSEA. CDR3 length: 14 residues. With 4 bases removed from V and 2 bases from J, the gap between germline ends came to 13 bases. The CDR3 bases are TGCAGCGTTGCCGCAGGGGTCACCACAGATACGCAGTATTTT. Residues: CSVAAGVTTDTQYF.

The chain uses TRBV20-1 and TRBJ2-1; 8 positions agree with TRBD1. The CDR3 is made up of 14 amino acids. Germline V gives CDR1 DFQATT, CDR2 SNEGSKA (reference sequence). Trimming cost V 5 bases and J 6 bases; bases outside gene matches: 9. In nucleotides, the CDR3 is TGCAGTGCTGCCAGGGGGCGGGCTGTCAATGAGCAGTTCTTC. This gives the protein CSAARGRAVNEQFF.

J is TRBJ2-2 and V is TRBV5-1; D uncertain. The CDR3 totals 14 residues. V was pared by 0 bases and J by 2 bases, with 5 bases between. Germline lookup yields CDR1 SGHRS and CDR2 YFSETQ. As DNA, the CDR3 is TGCGCCAGCAGCTTGGAGACAAACACCGGGGAGCTGTTTTTT. This sequence encodes CASSLETNTGELFF.

This clonotype has only a few counts. One end of the junction fails to match germline, which may point to a read error. The J gene is TRBJ2-4, the V gene TRBV29-1, with TRBD2 matching 7 bases. The end of the DNA is better explained by TRBJ2-5, so the J call may be wrong. This CDR3 spans 12 amino acids. CDR1 and CDR2 (germline): SQVTM, ANQGSEA. CDR3 sequence (DNA): TGCAGTGTTGCATCGGGGGGAGAGACCCAGTACTTC. This encodes CSVASGGETQYF.

This sequence joins TRBV7-2 and TRBJ2-1, with D possibly being TRBD2 (5 bases). Germline V lookup: CDR1 SGHTA, CDR2 FQGNSA. CDR3 length: 16 amino acids. The V gene lost 2 bases and the J gene lost 4 bases, with 15 bases spanning the gap. CDR3 nucleotides: TGTGCCAGCAGCTTACCCGACGGGAAGAGATACAATGAGCAGTTCTTC. The encoded protein is CASSLPDGKRYNEQFF. The whole variable domain, filled in from reference TRBV7-2 and TRBJ2-1, reads GAGVSQSPSNKVTEKGKDVELRCDPISGHTALYWYRQSLGQGLEFLIYFQGNSAPDKSGLPSDRFSAERTGGSVSTLTIQRTQQEDSAVYLCASSLPDGKRYNEQFFGPGTRLTVL.

This clonotype was recorded a few times. The V and J genes are TRBV10-3 and TRBJ2-1; 8 bases agree with TRBD1. This CDR3 spans 17 amino acids. Unmatched junction bases numbered 12, after V lost 3 bases and J lost 5 bases. Germline loops: CDR1 ENHRY, CDR2 SYGVKD. The CDR3 is CAISDQATGGRHNEQFF. The DNA for the CDR3 is TGTGCCATCAGTGACCAAGCTACAGGGGGAAGACACAATGAGCAGTTCTTC.

V gene TRBV20-1 combines with J gene TRBJ2-1; D gene ambiguous. Trimming took off 5 bases at V and 4 bases at J, with 15 bases between the two ends. Germline assignment: CDR1 DFQATT and CDR2 SNEGSKA (reference sequence). CDR3 length: 14 residues. The CDR3 protein is CSAFARSGYNEQFF. The CDR3 DNA follows: TGCAGTGCTTTCGCTAGGAGTGGTTACAATGAGCAGTTCTTC.

This clonotype was observed a single time. V is TRBV12-3 or TRBV12-4 and J is TRBJ1-1, with 8 bases aligning to TRBD1. The CDR3 extends over 14 amino acids. V was pared by 3 bases and J by 3 bases, with 3 bases of the junction left unmatched. The CDR3 loop reads CASSFQGADTEAFF. DNA of the CDR3: TGTGCCAGCAGTTTTCAGGGGGCTGACACTGAAGCTTTCTTT.

The rearrangement uses TRBV28 and TRBJ2-1; D not certain. This CDR3 region has 15 residues. Germline V gives CDR1 MDHEN, CDR2 SYDVKM. Deletions cut 7 bases from V and 6 bases from J, with 19 bases between. CDR3 coding DNA: TGTGCCAGCACCCGCCGGGCAGCCAACTGCAATGAGCAGTTCTTC. It codes for CASTRRAANCNEQFF.

The J gene is TRBJ1-2, the V gene TRBV7-9; D gene ambiguous. The CDR3 is 14 residues long. Germline V CDR1 and CDR2: SEHNR, FQNEAQ (reference sequence). Between the trimmed V and J ends, which lost 6 bases and 1 base, there was a span of 12 bases. CDR3 loop: CASSLVADNYGYTF. CDR3 sequence (DNA): TGTGCCAGCAGTCTAGTCGCAGATAACTATGGCTACACCTTC. Looking up the rest from reference TRBV7-9 and TRBJ1-2 gives the full variable domain: DTGVSQNPRHKITKRGQNVTFRCDPISEHNRLYWYRQTLGQGPEFLTYFQNEAQLEKSRLLSDRFSAERPKGSFSTLEIQRTEQGDSAMYLCASSLVADNYGYTFGSGTRLTVV.

This clonotype was seen more than once but under ten times. CDR3 sequence reads: CASSYSVRNTEAFF. CDR3 sequence (DNA): TGTGCCAGCAGTTACTCCGTACGGAACACTGAAGCTTTCTTT. The chain couples TRBV6-2 or TRBV6-3 to TRBJ1-1; D not certain. Per germline, CDR1 MNHEY and CDR2 SVGEGT. The CDR3 runs to 14 residues. V lost 0 bases and J 1 base, leaving 6 bases between the germline ends.

V usage is TRBV6-2 or TRBV6-3 and J usage is TRBJ2-7; 9 nucleotides align to TRBD1. V gave up 6 bases and J gave up 5 bases; unmatched junction bases: 11. Germline V gene data show CDR1 as MNHEY and CDR2 as SVGEGT. The length of the CDR3 is 15 residues. In nucleotides, the CDR3 is TGTGCCAGCAGAGATACAGGGGGCTGGAACGACGAGCAGTACTTC. Encoded protein: CASRDTGGWNDEQYF.

This rearrangement joins TRBV2 to TRBJ2-3; the D is unclear. CDR3 length: 11 amino acids. With 4 bases removed from V and 5 bases from J, the gap between germline ends came to 4 bases. From germline, CDR1 is SNHLY and CDR2 FYNNEI. The CDR3 loop is CASSGEDTQYF. The CDR3 DNA reads TGTGCCAGCAGTGGTGAAGATACGCAGTATTTT.

The sample holds a few counts of this clonotype. CDR3 sequence reads: CSAMVTGANEQYF. For the CDR3, the DNA is TGCAGTGCTATGGTCACAGGGGCAAACGAGCAGTACTTC. V usage is TRBV20-1 and J usage is TRBJ2-7, with 7 bases fitting TRBD1. V lost 4 bases to trimming and J lost 5 bases; unmatched junction nucleotides: 8. The CDR3 length is 13 residues. The germline V gene encodes CDR1 DFQATT and CDR2 SNEGSKA (reference sequence).

J is TRBJ1-2 and V is TRBV29-1, with 8 bases identical to TRBD1. Trimming removed 7 bases from V and 7 bases from J; junction bases left unmatched: 8. CDR3 length: 12 amino acids. Germline values: CDR1 SQVTM, CDR2 ANQGSEA. CDR3 coding DNA: TGCAGCGGCGTGTCAGGGGGCCTTGGCTACACCTTC. Translation: CSGVSGGLGYTF.

With respect to this clonotype: This may arise from a read error, as a much more abundant clone is one base away. This chain uses TRBV2 with TRBJ2-5, with a possible D match to TRBD2 (5 bases). Per the germline V gene, CDR1 is SNHLY and CDR2 is FYNNEI. The CDR3 covers 16 residues. The V gene lost 0 bases and the J gene lost 5 bases, with 16 bases spanning the gap. CDR3 sequence reads: CASSEALIASRETQYF. The CDR3 nucleotides read TGTGCCAGCAGTGAAGCGCTCATTGCTAGCAGGGAGACCCAGTACTTC. The variable domain in full, with the rest retrieved from reference TRBV2 and TRBJ2-5, is EPEVTQTPSHQVTQMGQEVILRCVPISNHLYFYWYRQILGQKVEFLVSFYNNEISEKSEIFDDQFSVERPDGSNFTLKIRSTKLEDSAMYFCASSEALIASRETQYFGPGTRLLVL.

The J gene is TRBJ1-2, the V gene TRBV5-1; D perhaps matches TRBD1 (5 bases). The germline CDR1 and CDR2 sequences are SGHRS and YFSETQ. The CDR3 has 14 residues. Trimming cost V 2 bases and J 8 bases, with 16 bases left between them. The CDR3 is CASSFGSGYGGYTF. The CDR3 DNA reads as TGCGCCAGCAGCTTTGGCTCAGGGTACGGCGGCTACACCTTC.

J is TRBJ2-2 and V is TRBV7-9; weak D call: TRBD2 (5 bases). Trimming pared 2 bases from V and 7 bases from J, leaving 11 bases between. Per germline, CDR1 SEHNR and CDR2 FQNEAQ (reference sequence). The CDR3 spans 14 residues. This CDR3 reads CASSLPGRVGELFF. For the CDR3, the DNA is TGTGCCAGCAGCTTACCCGGGCGGGTCGGGGAGCTGTTTTTT.

The V gene is TRBV5-1, the J gene TRBJ2-1; D perhaps matches TRBD1 (5 bases). V gave up 5 bases and J gave up 13 bases, with 25 bases separating them. In germline, CDR1 is SGHRS, CDR2 YFSETQ. This CDR3 spans 15 amino acids. CDR3 amino acids: CASRQRTGTIETQFF. The CDR3 DNA reads TGCGCCAGCAGACAAAGAACAGGAACGATAGAGACCCAGTTCTTC.

CDR3 sequence reads: CASSQVDRDEQYF. The DNA of the CDR3 is TGTGCCAGCAGCCAAGTGGACAGGGACGAGCAGTACTTC. The chain combines TRBV14 with TRBJ2-5, with 8 nucleotides matching TRBD1. The closer fit of TRBJ2-7 to the DNA end suggests the J call may be wrong. Germline values: CDR1 SGHDN, CDR2 FVKESK. The CDR3 consists of 13 residues.

This clonotype was observed a few times. The rearrangement joins TRBV11-2 to TRBJ2-7; 8 bases match TRBD1. The CDR3 is 16 residues long. Per the germline V gene, CDR1 is SGHAT and CDR2 is FQNNGV. Trimming cost V 5 bases and J 0 bases; bases outside gene matches: 9. CDR3 in DNA: TGTGCCAGCAGCCAACGGACAGGGTGGAGCTCCTACGAGCAGTACTTC. Its protein product is CASSQRTGWSSYEQYF.

The J gene is TRBJ2-5, the V gene TRBV6-1; D ambiguous. Germline-derived CDR1 and CDR2 are MNHNS and SASEGT. The V gene lost 2 bases and the J gene lost 2 bases, with 9 bases spanning the gap. The CDR3 is made up of 14 amino acids. The CDR3 DNA follows: TGTGCCAGCAGTGAACACAGAGGTCAAGAGACCCAGTACTTC. Translated, it gives CASSEHRGQETQYF.

The chain is built from TRBV5-1 and TRBJ2-3; 10 bases line up with TRBD2. Germline V gene data show CDR1 as SGHRS and CDR2 as YFSETQ. V shed 4 bases, J shed 2 bases, and the junction held 4 bases outside the gene matches. The CDR3 is 15 residues long. The CDR3 DNA follows: TGCGCCAGCAGCCTTGGACTAGCGGACACAGATACGCAGTATTTT. Translation: CASSLGLADTDTQYF.